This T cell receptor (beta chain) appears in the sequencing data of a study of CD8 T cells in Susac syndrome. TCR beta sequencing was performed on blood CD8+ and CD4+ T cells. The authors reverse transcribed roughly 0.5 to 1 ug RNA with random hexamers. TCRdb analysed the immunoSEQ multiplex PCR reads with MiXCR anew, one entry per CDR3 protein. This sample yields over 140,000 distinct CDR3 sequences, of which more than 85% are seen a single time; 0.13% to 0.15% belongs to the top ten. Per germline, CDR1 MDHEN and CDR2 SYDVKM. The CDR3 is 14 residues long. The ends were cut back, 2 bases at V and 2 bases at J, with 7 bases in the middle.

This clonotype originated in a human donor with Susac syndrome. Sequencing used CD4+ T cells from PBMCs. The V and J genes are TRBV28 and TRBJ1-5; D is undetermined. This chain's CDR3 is CASSLGFGNQPQHF. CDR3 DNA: TGTGCCAGCAGTTTAGGATTTGGCAATCAGCCCCAGCATTTT.